These 10 T cell receptor beta chains were sequenced from one sample in a study of radiation and T cells in renal cell carcinoma. TCRdb's table, derived via immunoSEQ multiplex PCR, lists solely in-frame clones and lacks some. The table records about 130,000 clones, around nine tenths of them present only once. Stated time point: baseline pretreatment blood. The treatment is: 15 Gy SBRT to primary tumor, nephrectomy 4 weeks later. The sequencing here drew on blood, taken from a patient whose treatment included radiotherapy and nephrectomy. Receptors originate from a woman aged 45-65 years with renal cell carcinoma.

As for this clone: The same CDR3 arises from other DNA sequences in this sample as well. The chain employs TRBV7-3 and TRBJ1-1; the D is unclear. With 6 bases removed from V and 0 bases from J, the gap between germline ends came to 8 bases. The CDR3 has 13 amino acids. The germline V gene has CDR1 SGHTA and CDR2 FQGTGA. The CDR3 loop is CASSLTVNTEAFF. The CDR3 nucleotides are TGTGCCAGCAGTCTTACAGTGAACACTGAAGCTTTCTTT.

The chain joins TRBV6-5 to TRBJ2-3, with a weak D call TRBD2 (6 bases). The length of the CDR3 is 15 residues. Germline CDR1 MNHEY, CDR2 SVGAGI. V lost 6 bases, J lost 1 base, and 14 bases lay in between. The CDR3 region has the DNA TGTGCCAGCAGACCGTACGGGGAGGGCACAGATACGCAGTATTTT. Amino acid sequence: CASRPYGEGTDTQYF.

The CDR3 DNA sequence: TGTGCCAGTAGTGCCTTAGTGCGAGCCAAAAACATTCAGTACTTC. Amino acids: CASSALVRAKNIQYF. J is TRBJ2-4 and V is TRBV19; D unresolved. The germline V gene encodes CDR1 LNHDA and CDR2 SQIVND (reference sequence). The CDR3 has 15 residues. The V end was cut by 5 bases, the J end by 0 bases, with 11 bases between.

The chain couples TRBV7-2 to TRBJ2-6; 7 positions match TRBD1. The CDR3 extends over 15 amino acids. The V gene's germline CDR1 is SGHTA and CDR2 FQGNSA. V lost 7 bases to trimming and J lost 2 bases; unmatched junction nucleotides: 5. The CDR3 nucleotides are TGTGCCAGCATCCGACAGGGCCCTGGGGCCAACGTCCTGACTTTC. Amino acids: CASIRQGPGANVLTF.

The rearrangement joins TRBV29-1 to TRBJ1-1, with D perhaps TRBD1 (5 bases). Germline V gene lookup returns CDR1 SQVTM and CDR2 ANQGSEA. This CDR3 region has 12 residues. V lost 7 bases and J lost 1, with 10 bases in between. The CDR3, as DNA: TGCAGCGAAAGGGACCAGAACACTGAAGCTTTCTTT. Protein sequence: CSERDQNTEAFF.

The rearrangement links TRBV5-1 to TRBJ2-1, with D uncertain. Trimming took 0 bases from V and 9 from J, leaving 7 bases between them. From germline, CDR1 is SGHRS and CDR2 YFSETQ. This CDR3 is 12 amino acids long. CDR3 nucleotide sequence: TGCGCCAGCAGCTTGGATAGAACTGAGCAGTTCTTC. It yields the protein CASSLDRTEQFF.

The chain couples TRBV4-1 to TRBJ1-3; D is uncertain. The CDR3 runs to 15 residues. V lost 0 bases to trimming and J lost 5 bases, with 11 bases between them. Germline V gene sequence: CDR1 MGHRA, CDR2 YSYEKL. The CDR3 sequence is CASSQDWQERNTIYF. For the CDR3, the DNA is TGCGCCAGCAGCCAAGACTGGCAGGAAAGAAACACCATATATTTT.

The V call is TRBV20-1, the J call TRBJ1-1; D not certain. Germline-derived CDR1 and CDR2 are DFQATT and SNEGSKA (reference sequence). This CDR3 has 11 amino acids. The CDR3 bases are TGCAGGGAGCCAGGGAACACTGAAGCTTTCTTT. It codes for CREPGNTEAFF.

This chain connects TRBV5-4 to TRBJ1-2; 10 bases are shared with TRBD1. The CDR3 loop spans 14 amino acids. The V gene end was trimmed by 4 bases and the J gene end by 4 bases; junction bases not matched to a gene: 4. From germline, CDR1 is SGHNT and CDR2 YYREEE (reference sequence). Here the CDR3 DNA reads TGTGCCAGCAGCCGGGACAGGGGAGGCTATGGCTACACCTTC. Translated: CASSRDRGGYGYTF.

The chain couples TRBV9 to TRBJ1-2, with 7 bases matching TRBD1. V dropped 2 bases and J dropped 2; count of bases not matched to a gene: 6. From germline, CDR1 is SGDLS and CDR2 YYNGEE. This CDR3 region has 15 residues. The CDR3 nucleotides read TGTGCCAGCAGCGTTAGACCGACAGGGAACTATGGCTACACCTTC. This encodes CASSVRPTGNYGYTF.